This T cell receptor beta chain was captured by sequencing in a study of blood T cell repertoires in COVID-19. Study-wide background: Collection of acute and convalescent COVID-19 samples took place in the United States, Italy and Spain. Nucleic acid was either cDNA or gDNA, and it came from T cells, B-cell-depleted T cells, or PBMCs.

Authors' analysis steps: Counts of nucleated cells, estimated from reference gene primer amplification, were obtained. Generated by immunoSEQ multiplex PCR, the TCRdb table keeps only in-frame clones and is missing some. For V, J and clone size, that table is used; D and trimming come from the DNA. The sample carries about 97,000 clones, about four fifths recorded once. The CDR3 has 15 amino acids. Germline V lookup: CDR1 MNHEY, CDR2 SVGAGI. Trimming cost V 2 bases and J 2 bases; bases outside gene matches: 6. This receptor was taken from a man aged 35 to 55 with active or convalescent COVID-19. Sample: peripheral blood. This chain connects TRBV6-5 to TRBJ2-7; 7 positions match TRBD2. In DNA, the CDR3 is TGTGCCAGCAGTTACGGGAGGGGAAGCCCCTACGAGCAGTACTTC. Translating it yields CASSYGRGSPYEQYF.